This TCR beta chain was observed in a study of regulatory T cells in long-lasting Graves disease (dated by TCRdb to 2020 to 2023). For the wider study: Persistent Graves' disease was defined as antithyroid drug treatment for over 5 years with persistently positive TSH receptor autoantibodies. A total of around 33 samples underwent TCR sequencing, from roughly 13 patients with persistent Graves' disease and some 20 patients with newly diagnosed Graves' disease. Peripheral blood TCR sequencing and RNA sequencing compared persistent Graves' disease patients with newly diagnosed Graves' disease patients. Antithyroid drugs had been taken for 8.5 to 13 years on average by persistent Graves' disease patients in the clinical cohort. The study was conducted in China and was registered as a clinical trial.

Paper-wide results and their limitations: Persistent patients shared more public clonotypes among themselves (2,741) than newly diagnosed patients did (about 900). Compared with newly diagnosed patients, persistent Graves' disease patients had lower TCR Shannon entropy and fewer highly expanded clones, which suggests clonal expansion. Sequencing and analysis were restricted to the TCR beta chain. The authors acknowledged the small sample size as a limitation that may reduce accuracy. Because the primary lesion, thyroid tissue, could not be accessed, the study looked at peripheral blood alone. Persistent disease showed preferential use of TRBV28, TRBJ1-2 and TRBJ2-5, whereas newly diagnosed disease favored TRBV20-1 and TRBJ2-1.

Libraries came from multiplex PCR. The reads were generated on an Illumina HiSeq 4000. CDR3 regions were amplified by Arm-PCR with iRepertoire HTBI primers to construct TCR beta libraries. Before sequencing, the PCR products underwent gel purification. Under the source paper's analysis protocol: A total of 62 TRBV and 14 TRBJ segments were identified across samples and were used for gene usage analysis of CDR3 amino acid clonotypes. Filtered high-quality paired reads were merged into contigs using COPE and FqMerger. Contigs were aligned with BLAST to IMGT TRBV, TRBD and TRBJ reference genes, and CDR3 was defined per IMGT. Clonotypes above 0.1% frequency were classified as highly expanded clones. Shannon entropy served as the measure of repertoire diversity, while the Gini coefficient captured V-J evenness. Public clonotypes were defined as clonotypes shared by more than one individual. TCRdb redid the processing of the public reads, applying fastp at Q25 and MiXCR, and retained in-frame beta chains. Merged by CDR3 protein, the rows form single entries marked with the most common genes and DNA. What appears here as the V and J calls and clone size reflects TCRdb's work, not the paper's. For this sample the table gives a few hundred thousand distinct CDR3 sequences, of which around a fifth were detected only once. Roughly 7.1% of the sample is held by the ten biggest clonotypes.

CDR1 and CDR2 (MNHNS, SASEGT) derive from the germline V gene. Trimming leaves V shorter by 6 bases and J shorter by 6 bases, with the junction holding 13 bases beyond the gene matches. Spanning cysteine to phenylalanine, the CDR3 consists of 16 amino acids. Only the CDR3 part of the read is kept: 48 bases, read in frame from the first base. What this sample's time point label stands for: persistent/refractory GD, antithyroid drugs over 5 years with positive TRAb. RNA was extracted from PBMCs in TRIzol for both TCR sequencing and RNA sequencing. The diagnosis of Graves' disease followed American Thyroid Association guidelines. Recruitment of patients was carried out at an endocrinology department in Xi'an, China. Each patient gave around 9.2 milliliters of peripheral blood, collected in an EDTA anticoagulant tube. Ficoll Paque Plus density gradient separation was used to isolate PBMCs, and no further T cell sorting was performed. An Agilent 2100 Bioanalyzer and agarose gel were used to assess RNA quality, and a NanoDrop 2000 was used to measure RNA concentration.

This clonotype has a count of ten or more. It lacks a known antigen. No base quality values were provided; no much bigger clone lies one nucleotide off. Source: peripheral blood mononuclear cells (PBMCs), taken when the disease was refractory, from a patient treated with antithyroid drugs. The receptor chain draws on TRBV6-1 and TRBJ2-5, with TRBD1 identical over 10 junction bases. This receptor was identified in a female donor with Graves disease. The CDR3 is CASRLGQGSALKTQYF. The bases are TGTGCCAGCAGACTGGGACAGGGGAGCGCCTTGAAGACCCAGTACTTC.